Following are 24 T cell receptor beta chains from one sample sequenced in a study of CD8+ T cells in alopecia areata. Cutaneous lymph node cells were pooled, and they were sorted using CD4, CD8alpha, NKG2D, NKG2ACE and other markers. Reverse transcribed after extraction, RNA yielded cDNA as the sequencing template. This table comes from immunoSEQ multiplex PCR, and its TCRdb copy is limited to in-frame clones, with some not included. The sample has under 350,000 clones, none seen only once; the top ten hold 1.2%. Sample: CD4+ T cells sorted from a lymph node. All receptors come from a C3H/HeJ mouse with alopecia areata. Mouse strain MHC haplotype: H2-k.

Notes on this clone: Gene names follow the mouse nomenclature. The read is 4 residues too short to cover the CDR3 end, so that end is filled in from the germline J gene. V gene TRBV17 combines with J gene TRBJ2-3; the D gene is possibly TRBD1 (6 bases). The V gene's germline CDR1 is MNHDT and CDR2 YYDKIL. The CDR3 has 16 residues. The germline V and J ends were trimmed by 2 bases and 0 bases, with 12 bases remaining between them. The CDR3 loop is CASSRQGSTSAETLYF. The part of the CDR3 DNA that was read is TGTGCTAGCAGTAGACAGGGGTCAACTAGTGCAGAA.

On this clone: The germline and genes are mouse ones. Read coverage stops 4 residues before the CDR3 terminus; the germline J gene supplies the remainder. This chain links TRBV17 with TRBJ2-2, with a possible D match to TRBD1 (6 bases). The V gene lost 5 bases and the J gene lost 2 bases, with 9 bases spanning the gap. Germline V CDR1 and CDR2: MNHDT, YYDKIL. CDR3 size: 14 residues. CDR3: CASSRQVNTGQLYF. The DNA read from the CDR3 is TGTGCTAGCAGTCGACAGGTCAACACCGGG.

This clone was found a few times. Germline and genes here are mouse. The read ends 4 residues shy of where the CDR3 ends; the end is completed using the germline J gene. The V gene is TRBV13-1, the J gene TRBJ2-2; TRBD1 matches at 10 bases. Germline V gene sequence: CDR1 NSHNY, CDR2 SYGAGN. CDR3 length equals 16 residues. With V trimmed by 4 bases and J by 2 bases, 5 bases remained unmatched. The CDR3 bases that were read are TGTGCCAGCAGTCCGGGACAGGGGTGGAACACCGGG. This codes for CASSPGQGWNTG. The whole CDR3 protein reads CASSPGQGWNTGQLYF.

There are a few counts of this clone. Mouse germline and gene names are used. With the read ending 3 residues before the CDR3 end, the germline J gene is used to fill in that end. V gene TRBV31 combines with J gene TRBJ1-6, with D tentatively TRBD1 (6 bases). TRBJ1-6 is an open reading frame whose function is uncertain. CDR1 GKSSPN and CDR2 SITVG come from the germline V gene. This CDR3 has 15 residues. V was clipped by 0 bases and J by 5 bases, with 11 bases between them. CDR3 bases read: TGTGCCTGGAGTCTAAGGGCAGGGGATAATTCGCCC. Translating gives CAWSLRAGDNSP. The full CDR3 protein reads CAWSLRAGDNSPLYF.

A note on this clone: Gene and germline names: mouse. The read gets to within 4 residues of the CDR3 end, and the germline J gene fills in the rest. The sample contains more than one DNA sequence encoding this CDR3. The V and J genes are TRBV19 and TRBJ2-7; 10 bases map to TRBD1. Germline CDR1 and CDR2: FNHDT and SITEND (reference sequence). V dropped 4 bases and J dropped 0; count of bases not matched to a gene: 4. The CDR3 is 15 residues long. The CDR3 protein is CASSPRTGGSYEQYF. CDR3 DNA (partial): TGTGCCAGCAGTCCCAGGACAGGGGGCTCCTAT.

This clone appeared a few times. Mouse germline and gene names are used. The CDR3 extends 4 residues past the end of the read, so its final part is completed from the germline J gene. The same CDR3 also results from other DNA sequences found in this sample. The V call is TRBV13-2, the J call TRBJ2-2; 8 nucleotides align to TRBD2. CDR1 and CDR2 from the germline V gene are NNHNN and SYGAGS (reference sequence). J gave up 2 bases and V 4 bases, and 1 base lay outside the gene matches. The CDR3 sequence is 14 residues long. Incomplete CDR3 DNA: TGTGCCAGCGGTCGGGGGGGCAACACCGGG. Translating gives CASGRGGNTG. The whole CDR3 is CASGRGGNTGQLYF.

About this clone itself: The gene names given are mouse names. Read coverage stops 4 residues before the CDR3 terminus; the germline J gene supplies the remainder. This chain uses TRBV17 with TRBJ1-2, with D possibly being TRBD1 (6 bases). Germline V gene data show CDR1 as MNHDT and CDR2 as YYDKIL. Trimming left V 5 bases short and J 2 bases short, with 6 bases between. This CDR3 is 12 amino acids long. CDR3: CASSQGNSDYTF. Incomplete CDR3 DNA: TGTGCTAGCAGTCAGGGGAACTCC.

With respect to this clone: Gene names and germline match the mouse. Coverage ceases 4 residues before the CDR3 finishes, and the germline J gene fills in the end. The chain joins TRBV13-1 to TRBJ2-1, with D perhaps matching TRBD2 (6 bases). V dropped 0 bases and J dropped 2 bases, with 9 bases sitting between them. In germline, CDR1 is NSHNY, CDR2 SYGAGN. The CDR3 has 15 amino acids. CDR3 bases read: TGTGCCAGCAGTGATGTCCGGGGGGACTATGCT. Translation gives CASSDVRGDYA. The complete CDR3 sequence is CASSDVRGDYAEQFF.

This clone was seen a few times. These gene names are mouse names. The read is 4 residues too short to cover the CDR3 end, so that end is filled in from the germline J gene. V usage is TRBV5 and J usage is TRBJ2-3, with D hard to call. From germline, CDR1 is LGHNA and CDR2 YNLKQL (reference sequence). V was cut by 6 bases and J by 0 bases, with 10 bases left in between. This CDR3 contains 14 residues. The sequenced part of the CDR3 DNA is TGTGCCAGCAGTACAAAATCTAGTGCAGAA. Encoded protein: CASSTKSSAE. The CDR3 reads in full as CASSTKSSAETLYF.

This clone occurred a few times. Gene names are the mouse ones. From the germline J gene comes the end of the CDR3, since the read stops 4 residues before it. The chain is built from TRBV13-1 and TRBJ2-5; 7 positions agree with TRBD1. CDR1 is NSHNY, CDR2 SYGAGN, per germline. The CDR3 extends over 14 amino acids. V lost 3 bases, J lost 1 base, and 2 bases stayed unmatched. The DNA read from the CDR3 is TGTGCCAGCAGTGTGGACAGGTACCAAGAC. Translating gives CASSVDRYQD. The entire CDR3 is CASSVDRYQDTQYF.

The table lists this clone with a few counts. Genes and germline come from the mouse. The CDR3 sequence is CTCSGQGRGSDYTF. The DNA read from the CDR3 is TGCACCTGCAGTGGACAGGGGAGGGGCTCC. The chain employs TRBV1 and TRBJ1-2, with 8 nucleotides matching TRBD1. The read ends 4 residues before the CDR3 terminus; that terminus is restored from the germline J gene. Trimming took 4 bases from V and 4 from J; bases not matched to a gene: 5. The germline V gene encodes CDR1 NSQYPW and CDR2 LRSPGD (reference sequence). CDR3 length equals 14 residues.

This clone appeared a few times. Gene names and germline refer to mouse. The sequence runs out 3 residues before the end of the CDR3; the remainder is reconstructed from the germline J gene. This CDR3 is also generated by other DNA sequences in the sample. V gene TRBV13-1 combines with J gene TRBJ1-6; 11 nucleotides match TRBD1. TRBJ1-6 is an open reading frame whose function is uncertain. Looked up from germline, CDR1 is NSHNY and CDR2 is SYGAGN. The V and J ends lost 4 bases and 3 bases, in that order; junction bases with no gene match: 3. CDR3 length: 16 residues. CDR3 sequence: CASSPGTGGYNSPLYF. CDR3 DNA, as far as it was read: TGTGCCAGCAGTCCCGGGACAGGGGGCTATAATTCGCCC.

In the case of this clone: Each gene name is a mouse one. The CDR3 end is not reached by the read, which stops 4 residues before it; the germline J gene fills it in. The chain links TRBV19 to TRBJ2-3; 11 nucleotides line up with TRBD2. The trim removed 5 bases at V and 2 bases at J, leaving 4 bases unmatched. Germline values: CDR1 FNHDT, CDR2 SITEND (reference sequence). The CDR3 has 15 amino acids. CDR3 sequence: CASSRTGGFAETLYF. Partial CDR3 DNA: TGTGCCAGCAGCAGGACTGGGGGGTTTGCAGAA.

In this sample, this clone turned up a few times. The gene symbols are mouse symbols. The read comes to an end 4 residues before the CDR3 does, leaving the germline J gene to fill in the end. The V and J genes are TRBV13-2 and TRBJ2-7; 9 bases fit TRBD2. The CDR3 consists of 15 residues. Germline assignment: CDR1 NNHNN and CDR2 SYGAGS (reference sequence). V lost 0 bases, J lost 2 bases, and 3 bases stayed unmatched. The CDR3 DNA, read in part, is TGTGCCAGCGGTGATGCACCTGGGGGGGCCTAT. Residues: CASGDAPGGAY. The full CDR3 protein reads CASGDAPGGAYEQYF.

This clone was seen only a few times. Any gene name here is a mouse gene name. Read sequence stops 4 residues before the CDR3 end, and the germline J gene provides the missing end. The chain has TRBV19 and TRBJ1-1, with 9 bases identical to TRBD1. The V and J ends lost 4 bases and 0 bases, in that order; junction bases with no gene match: 1. Germline V gene data show CDR1 as FNHDT and CDR2 as SITEND (reference sequence). The CDR3 is made up of 14 amino acids. The CDR3 region is CASSDRGANTEVFF. The part of the CDR3 DNA that was read is TGTGCCAGCAGTGACAGGGGGGCAAACACA. Combining the CDR3 with reference TRBV19 and TRBJ1-1 gives the whole variable domain GGIITQTPKFLIGQEGQKLTLKCQQNFNHDTMYWYRQDSGKGLRLIYYSITENDLQKGDLSEGYDASREKKSSFSLTVTSAQKNEMAVFLCASSDRGANTEVFFGKGTRLTVV.

This clone was counted ten times or more. The gene symbols are mouse symbols. The read halts 4 residues ahead of the CDR3 end, with the missing end drawn from the germline J gene. The rearrangement uses TRBV13-2 and TRBJ1-2, with D maybe TRBD1 (6 bases). Trimming took 5 bases from V and 2 from J, leaving 13 bases between them. Germline CDR1 NNHNN, CDR2 SYGAGS (reference sequence). The CDR3 is made up of 14 amino acids. CDR3 loop: CASGEQGGNSDYTF. The sequenced CDR3 bases are TGTGCCAGCGGGGAACAGGGAGGGAACTCC.

This clone was seen repeatedly, ten times or more. Gene names are mouse gene names. Read coverage stops 4 residues before the CDR3 terminus; the germline J gene supplies the remainder. The V call is TRBV13-3, the J call TRBJ1-2; 8 nucleotides agree with TRBD1. J gave up 4 bases and V 7 bases, and 9 bases lay outside the gene matches. Per germline, CDR1 NNHDY and CDR2 SYVADS. The CDR3 length is 14 residues. CDR3 DNA, as far as it was read: TGTGCCAGCGGACGAGAGGACAGGGCCTCC. Translated: CASGREDRAS. The entire CDR3 reads CASGREDRASDYTF.

This clone came up a few times. Gene names are mouse gene names. The observed sequence ends 4 residues before the CDR3 terminus, with the missing tail filled in from the germline J gene. This chain joins TRBV13-1 and TRBJ2-1, with TRBD1 matching over 8 bases. From germline, CDR1 is NSHNY and CDR2 SYGAGN. This CDR3 has 14 residues. V shed 3 bases and J 4 bases; nucleotides not matched to a gene: 3. The CDR3 sequence is CASSVRTGYAEQFF. The part of the CDR3 DNA that was read is TGTGCCAGCAGTGTCCGGACAGGGTATGCT.

Turning to this clone: Here the gene names and germline are mouse. This CDR3 is CTCSADSGRGLYAEQFF. The part of the CDR3 DNA that was read is TGCACCTGCAGTGCAGATTCAGGGAGGGGGCTCTATGCT. The rearrangement joins TRBV1 to TRBJ2-1, with D possibly TRBD1 on 7 matching bases. The missing CDR3 end, 4 residues past where the read stops, is filled in from the germline J gene. V lost 0 bases and J lost 3, with 15 bases in between. CDR1 and CDR2 (germline): NSQYPW, LRSPGD (reference sequence). This CDR3 is 17 amino acids long.

For this clone: Gene and germline names: mouse. The CDR3 end falls 4 residues outside the read, so it is completed with the germline J gene. The chain is built from TRBV5 and TRBJ2-2; TRBD1 might be the D (5 bases). Trimming left V 4 bases short and J 2 bases short, with 8 bases between. CDR1 is LGHNA and CDR2 is YNLKQL in the germline V gene (reference sequence). The CDR3 runs to 14 residues. CDR3 bases read: TGTGCCAGCAGCCCGGCAGGGAACACCGGG. Protein: CASSPAGNTG. The full-length CDR3 reads as CASSPAGNTGQLYF.

This clone was detected only a few times. Gene names are mouse gene names. The read halts 4 residues ahead of the CDR3 end, with the missing end drawn from the germline J gene. The gene calls are TRBV29 and TRBJ1-1, with D perhaps matching TRBD1 (5 bases). V lost 7 bases, J lost 4 bases, and 13 bases lay in between. CDR1 is MSHET and CDR2 is SYDVDS in the germline V gene. The CDR3 is made up of 13 amino acids. CDR3 DNA (partial): TGTGCTAGCACCCATCAGGGAGGCACA. Protein product: CASTHQGGT. The full CDR3 is CASTHQGGTEVFF. Full variable domain (remainder filled in from reference TRBV29 and TRBJ1-1): DMKVTQMPRYLIKRMGENVLLECGQDMSHETMYWYRQDPGLGLQLIYISYDVDSNSEGDIPKGYRVSRKKREHFSLILDSAKTNQTSVYFCASTHQGGTEVFFGKGTRLTVV.

This clone was counted a few times. The listed genes are named as in mouse. Read sequence stops 4 residues before the CDR3 end, and the germline J gene provides the missing end. V gene TRBV1 combines with J gene TRBJ2-1; D perhaps matches TRBD1 (6 bases). CDR3 length: 16 residues. Trimming took off 5 bases at V and 1 base at J, with 15 bases between the two ends. Germline values: CDR1 NSQYPW, CDR2 LRSPGD (reference sequence). Incomplete CDR3 DNA: TGCACCTGCAGTCCCTTACAGGGCGGGAACTATGCT. This codes for CTCSPLQGGNYA. The entire CDR3 protein is CTCSPLQGGNYAEQFF.

This clone was counted only a few times. The gene names given are mouse names. The DNA ends 4 residues before the CDR3 does, and the rest of the CDR3 is filled in from the germline J gene. The gene calls are TRBV13-2 and TRBJ1-2; D is perhaps TRBD1 (6 bases). V dropped 0 bases and J dropped 0 bases, with 9 bases sitting between them. Per germline, CDR1 NNHNN and CDR2 SYGAGS (reference sequence). CDR3 length: 15 residues. The chain's CDR3 is CASGDAGHPNSDYTF. The DNA read from the CDR3 is TGTGCCAGCGGTGATGCGGGACACCCAAACTCC.

To note about this clone: Gene names are mouse gene names. The sequence runs out 4 residues before the end of the CDR3; the remainder is reconstructed from the germline J gene. This chain connects TRBV13-1 to TRBJ1-2, with 9 bases lining up with TRBD1. J was trimmed by 4 bases and V by 7 bases; bases with no gene match: 11. Germline V gene sequence: CDR1 NSHNY, CDR2 SYGAGN. The CDR3 is made up of 15 amino acids. CDR3 DNA, as far as it was read: TGTGCCAGCTCCAGACAGGGGGTGGATGGCTCC. This encodes CASSRQGVDGS. The whole CDR3 sequence reads CASSRQGVDGSDYTF.